This T cell receptor beta chain was captured by sequencing in a study of low-dose radiotherapy and immunotherapy resistance in tumors (dated by TCRdb to 2022 to 2024). Regarding the research as a whole: Cohort 1 received 0.5 Gy per fraction every 2 weeks, with a prescribed total PTV dose of 6.5 Gy. For Cohort 2, the dose was 1 Gy per fraction given every two weeks, adding up to 13 Gy in total across 26 weeks. Nivolumab was administered intravenously as a 240 mg flat dose every two weeks, and ipilimumab was administered intravenously at 1 mg/kg every six weeks. Every two weeks, patients got intravenous cyclophosphamide at 200 mg/m2, given one day ahead of each radiation and immunotherapy administration. Patients took aspirin 300 mg orally once daily for four cycles, starting on cycle 1 day 1. Trial participants were not randomized into treatment groups. Eight patients were included in the translational analysis: three from the first dose cohort and the first five from the second dose cohort.

To make first-strand cDNA, Superscript III was used along with a set of TRAV- and TRBV-specific primers so that both the TCRalpha and TCRbeta chains were covered. TCRs were amplified with Phusion for around 18 PCR cycles using a constant-region primer together with the adapter attached to the V primers. The MessageAmp II aRNA Amplification Kit was used to amplify the isolated mRNA, with in vitro transcription run for over 15 hours at 37 degrees C. The Dynabeads mRNA DIRECT Purification Kit was used to isolate the mRNA for TCR sequencing. Indexed Illumina adapters were added in a second Phusion PCR of 25 to 30 cycles, and the PCR products were purified with AMPure XP beads. Deep sequencing of the TCRalpha and TCRbeta libraries was carried out on an Illumina MiniSeq instrument. From the authors' description of their analysis: Custom Perl scripts pooled TCR sequences encoding the same protein, removed out-of-frame sequences and computed each clonotype's abundance. Any TCR sequence backed by just one read was left out of the analysis. Among the metrics used to describe the repertoires were Shannon entropy, Gini index, clonality, richness, and the frequency of TCRs shared between repertoires. The public reads were reprocessed in TCRdb via fastp at Q25 and MiXCR, keeping in-frame beta chains. Rows are unified per CDR3 protein, each entry keeping the most common DNA and genes. The V and J calls were not made by the authors but by TCRdb's processing. This sample lists 80,000 to 95,000 distinct CDR3 sequences; roughly 9% were detected once. The ten biggest clones cover around 0.96% of the sample.

From the cysteine through the phenylalanine, the CDR3 covers 18 amino acids. Only the CDR3 DNA is retained, 54 bases long and in frame from the first base. CDR1 and CDR2, per the germline V gene (reference sequence), are PRHDT and FYEKMQ. Taken with the paper, the label for time point translates to: before trial treatment. Donors were enrolled in RACIN, a single-arm phase I dose-escalation trial combining nivolumab, ipilimumab, aspirin, low-dose cyclophosphamide and low-dose radiotherapy. Patients were eligible if they had advanced solid tumors that were TIL-negative. To note about this clonotype: The specificity of this receptor is unknown. A far more abundant clone sits one base away, making this likely a read error.

This TCR came from a male donor with prostate cancer. Recombination connected TRBV13 to TRBJ2-6; 13 bases in between match TRBD2. Sequences were derived from PBMCs, sampled before treatment. The CDR3 region reads CASSPRTSGSPGANVLSF. In nucleotides, the sequence is TGTGCCAGCAGCCCGAGGACTAGCGGGAGCCCTGGGGCCAACGTCCTGAGTTTC.